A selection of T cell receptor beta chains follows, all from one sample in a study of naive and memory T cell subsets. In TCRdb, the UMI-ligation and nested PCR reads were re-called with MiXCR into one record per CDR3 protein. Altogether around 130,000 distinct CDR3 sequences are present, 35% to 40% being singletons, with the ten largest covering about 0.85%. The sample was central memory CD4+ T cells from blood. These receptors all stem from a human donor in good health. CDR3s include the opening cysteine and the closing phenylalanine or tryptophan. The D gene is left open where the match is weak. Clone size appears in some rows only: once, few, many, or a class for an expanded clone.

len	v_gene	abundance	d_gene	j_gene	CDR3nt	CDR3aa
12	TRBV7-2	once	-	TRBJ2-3	TGTGCCAGCAGCTTAGTAGAGGTTACGCAGTATTTT	CASSLVEVTQYF
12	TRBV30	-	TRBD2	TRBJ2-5	TGTGCCTTACGAGCGGGAGAAGAGACCCAGTACTTC	CALRAGEETQYF
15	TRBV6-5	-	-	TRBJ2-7	TGTGCCAGCAGTTCTTTAGCGAAAAGCTCCTACGAGCAGTACTTC	CASSSLAKSSYEQYF
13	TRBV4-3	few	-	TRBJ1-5	TGCGCCAGCAGCCATGAAACGGGGCAGCCCCAGCATTTT	CASSHETGQPQHF
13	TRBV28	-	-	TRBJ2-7	TGTGCCAGCAGTTTAAGGGTGAGGGACGAGCAGTACTTC	CASSLRVRDEQYF
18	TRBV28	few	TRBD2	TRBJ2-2	TGTGCCAGCAGTTTTACTAGCGGGAGGGCCCGGTTCTCCGGGGAGCTGTTTTTT	CASSFTSGRARFSGELFF
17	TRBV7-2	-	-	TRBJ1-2	TGTGCCAGCAGCTTAAGGGCTCTCCGAGTACCTAACTATGGCTACACCTTC	CASSLRALRVPNYGYTF
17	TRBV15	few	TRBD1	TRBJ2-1	TGTGCCACCAGCAGCCCCGGGACAGGGAAGGCATACAATGAGCAGTTCTTC	CATSSPGTGKAYNEQFF
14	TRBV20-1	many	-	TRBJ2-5	TGCAGTGCTGCCTACCGGGACGGAGTGAAGACCCAGTACTTC	CSAAYRDGVKTQYF
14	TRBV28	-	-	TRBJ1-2	TGTGCCAGCAGTTTAAATCTCGCGGGAGATGGCTACACCTTC	CASSLNLAGDGYTF
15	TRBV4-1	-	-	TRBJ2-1	TGCGCCAGCAGCCCCCGGGACCACTTCGGGAATGAGCAGTTCTTC	CASSPRDHFGNEQFF
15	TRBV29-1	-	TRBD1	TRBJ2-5	TGCAGCGTTGAGTTGGGACAGGGTTTTGGAGAGACCCAGTACTTC	CSVELGQGFGETQYF
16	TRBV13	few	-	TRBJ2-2	TGTGCCAGCAGCTTACTATACGGGAAGAACACCGGGGAGCTGTTTTTT	CASSLLYGKNTGELFF
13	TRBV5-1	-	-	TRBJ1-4	TGCGCCAGCAGCATCGGGGGCGGTGAAAAACTGTTTTTT	CASSIGGGEKLFF
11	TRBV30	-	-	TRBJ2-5	TGTGCCTGGGCCCACGCAGAGACCCAGTACTTC	CAWAHAETQYF
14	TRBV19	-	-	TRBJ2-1	TGTGCCAGTAGTGGAGGTCAGCTTTACAATGAGCAGTTCTTC	CASSGGQLYNEQFF
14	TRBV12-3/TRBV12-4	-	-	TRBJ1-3	TGTGCCAGCAGTTTATTGGGGATTGGAAACACCATATATTTT	CASSLLGIGNTIYF
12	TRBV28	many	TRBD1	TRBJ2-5	TGTGCCAGCAGCACAGGGGTGGAGACCCAGTACTTC	CASSTGVETQYF
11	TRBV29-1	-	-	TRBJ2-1	TGCAGCGTTGACTTAGGGGCAGAGCAGTTCTTC	CSVDLGAEQFF
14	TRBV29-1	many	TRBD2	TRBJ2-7	TGCAGCGTTGAGGACCCTAGCGGGTCCTACGAGCAGTACTTC	CSVEDPSGSYEQYF
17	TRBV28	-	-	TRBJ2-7	TGTGCCAGCAGCCCTTTTCAGGGGATGGCATCTGACTACGAGCAGTACTTC	CASSPFQGMASDYEQYF
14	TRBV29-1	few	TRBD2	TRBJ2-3	TGCAGCTTTAAGAGGGTAGCGGGAGCAGATACGCAGTATTTT	CSFKRVAGADTQYF
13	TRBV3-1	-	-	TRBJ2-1	TGTGCCAGCAGCCAAGACCAGCGAGGGGAGCAGTTCTTC	CASSQDQRGEQFF
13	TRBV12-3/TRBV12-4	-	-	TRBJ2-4	TGTGCCAGCGGGTGGAGGTCCAAAAACATTCAGTACTTC	CASGWRSKNIQYF
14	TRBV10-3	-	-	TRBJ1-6	TGTGACATCAGAGAGGACTCCTATAATTCACCCCTCCACTTT	CDIREDSYNSPLHF
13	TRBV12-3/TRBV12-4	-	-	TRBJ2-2	TGTGCCAGCAGTTTAGCCCAGCCCGGGGAGCTGTTTTTT	CASSLAQPGELFF
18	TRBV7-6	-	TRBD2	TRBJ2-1	TGTGCCAGCAGCTTAGCACCCAACTGGCGGGAGGGCCTGGGTGAGCAGTTCTTC	CASSLAPNWREGLGEQFF
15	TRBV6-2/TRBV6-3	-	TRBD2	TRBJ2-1	TGTGCCAGCAGGAATAGCGGGAGAGCTTGGAATGAGCAGTTCTTC	CASRNSGRAWNEQFF
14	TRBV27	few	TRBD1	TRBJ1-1	TGTGCCAGCAGCCGACAGGGGGCGCATAGTGAAGCTTTCTTT	CASSRQGAHSEAFF
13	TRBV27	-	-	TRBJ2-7	TGTGCCAGCAGTTATAAGATGTCCTACGAGCAGTACTTC	CASSYKMSYEQYF
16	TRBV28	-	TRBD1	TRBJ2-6	TGTGCCAGCAGTTTCCCCAGGGGGACTGGGGCCAACGTCCTGACTTTC	CASSFPRGTGANVLTF
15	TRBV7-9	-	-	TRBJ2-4	TGTGCCAGCAGCTCCGATGGGGGAGCCAAAAACATTCAGTACTTC	CASSSDGGAKNIQYF
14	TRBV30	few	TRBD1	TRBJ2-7	TGTGCCTGGAAACCCGGACAGGGGGTGAGGGAGCAGTACTTC	CAWKPGQGVREQYF
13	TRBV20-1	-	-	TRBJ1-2	TGCAGTGCTCCCCAAGTACAGGGAATTGGCTACACCTTC	CSAPQVQGIGYTF
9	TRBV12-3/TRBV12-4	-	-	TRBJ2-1	TGTGCCAGCAGTTTAGGGCAGTTCTTC	CASSLGQFF
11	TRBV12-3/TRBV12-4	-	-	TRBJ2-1	TGTGCCAGCAAAGGGTACAATGAGCAGTTCTTC	CASKGYNEQFF
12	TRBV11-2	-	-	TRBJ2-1	TGTGCCAGCAATACCATGAGTGATGAGCAGTTCTTC	CASNTMSDEQFF
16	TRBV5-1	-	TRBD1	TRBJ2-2	TGCGCCAGCAGCTTGGAGGGACAGGCGAACACCGGGGAGCTGTTTTTT	CASSLEGQANTGELFF
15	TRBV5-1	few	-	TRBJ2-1	TGCGCCAGCAGCTTGTGGGAGAGGGGTCGGCATGAGCAGTTCTTC	CASSLWERGRHEQFF
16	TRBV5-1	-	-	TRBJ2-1	TGCGCCAGCAGCCGAGAACCGGGGGTAACCTACAATGAGCAGTTCTTC	CASSREPGVTYNEQFF
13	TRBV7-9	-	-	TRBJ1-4	TGTGCCAGCAGTTCCGGGACCCACGAAAAACTGTTTTTT	CASSSGTHEKLFF
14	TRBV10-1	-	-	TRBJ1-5	TGCGCCAGCAGTGAGGGACTAGCCAATCAGCCCCAGCATTTT	CASSEGLANQPQHF
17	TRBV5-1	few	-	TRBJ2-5	TGCGCCAGCAGCCCGGATGGGCAGGGGAATAGGCAAGAGACCCAGTACTTC	CASSPDGQGNRQETQYF
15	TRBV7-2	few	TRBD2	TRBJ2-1	TGTGCCAGCAGCTTAGGTGGTAGCGGGAGCCCCTATCAGTTCTTC	CASSLGGSGSPYQFF
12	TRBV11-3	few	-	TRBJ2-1	TGTGCCAGCAGCCCAACTGTTGGTGAGCAGTTCTTC	CASSPTVGEQFF
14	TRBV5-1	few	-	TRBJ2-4	TGCGCCAGCAGCGTGGACCTAGCTAGCAACATTCAGTACTTC	CASSVDLASNIQYF
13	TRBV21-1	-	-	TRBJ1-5	TGTGCCAGCAGCAAAGTTGAAGATCAGCCCCAGCATTTT	CASSKVEDQPQHF
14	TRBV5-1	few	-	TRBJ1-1	TGCGCCAGCAGCTTGAATACAGGGAACACTGAAGCTTTCTTT	CASSLNTGNTEAFF
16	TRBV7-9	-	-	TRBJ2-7	TGTGCCAGCAGCCCCCGAGTTGGCGGGGCCACTTACGAGCAGTACTTC	CASSPRVGGATYEQYF
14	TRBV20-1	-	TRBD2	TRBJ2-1	TGCAGTGCCGTAGGACTAGCGGGAGACAATGAGCAGTTCTTC	CSAVGLAGDNEQFF
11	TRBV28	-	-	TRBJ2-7	TGTGCCAGCAGCACCTGGAGTGAGCAGTACTTC	CASSTWSEQYF
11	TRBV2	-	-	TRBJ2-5	TGTGCCAGCGGATCGCAAGAGACCCAGTACTTC	CASGSQETQYF
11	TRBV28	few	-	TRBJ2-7	TGTGCCAGCAGTTTATCTCGGGAGAAGTACTTC	CASSLSREKYF
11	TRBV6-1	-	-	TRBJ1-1	TGTGCCAGCAGTGAACTAAGAGGTGCTTTCTTT	CASSELRGAFF